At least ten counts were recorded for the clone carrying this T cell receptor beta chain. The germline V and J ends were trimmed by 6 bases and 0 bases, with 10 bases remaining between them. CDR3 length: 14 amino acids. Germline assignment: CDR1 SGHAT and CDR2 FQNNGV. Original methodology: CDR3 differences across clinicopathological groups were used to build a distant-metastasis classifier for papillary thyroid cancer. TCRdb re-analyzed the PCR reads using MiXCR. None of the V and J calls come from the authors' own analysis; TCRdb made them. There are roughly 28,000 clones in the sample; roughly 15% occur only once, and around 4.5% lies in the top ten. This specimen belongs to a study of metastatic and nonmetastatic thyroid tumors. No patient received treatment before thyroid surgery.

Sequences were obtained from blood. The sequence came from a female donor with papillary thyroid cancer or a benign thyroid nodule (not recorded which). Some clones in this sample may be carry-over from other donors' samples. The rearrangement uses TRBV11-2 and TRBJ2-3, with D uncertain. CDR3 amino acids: CASRATSSTDTQYF. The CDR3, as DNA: TGTGCCAGCAGGGCGACCTCTAGCACAGATACGCAGTATTTT.